These 28 T cell receptor beta chains originate from one sample sequenced in a study of T cell clonotyping in hematopoietic cell transplantation. The method was immunoSEQ multiplex PCR; TCRdb's version includes in-frame clones alone and lacks a portion of them. The sample consists of roughly 42,000 clones, 85% to 95% of them appearing once. Sequencing was carried out using peripheral blood mononuclear cells. Receptor source: a woman aged 45-60 years in good health. Some clones in this sample may be carry-over from other donors' samples.

This chain connects TRBV4-3 to TRBJ2-7; a weak D match, TRBD2 (5 bases). The V and J ends lost 0 bases and 6 bases respectively, with 12 bases between them. The V gene's germline CDR1 is LGHNA and CDR2 YSLEER. This CDR3 region has 14 residues. CDR3 DNA: TGCGCCAGCAGCCAAGATATACGGGGTAGCGAGCAGTACTTC. Amino acid sequence: CASSQDIRGSEQYF.

The genes are TRBV30 and TRBJ2-6; D possibly corresponds to TRBD2 (6 bases). CDR3 length: 14 amino acids. The germline gives CDR1 GTSNPN, CDR2 SVGIG (reference sequence). V gave up 4 bases and J gave up 4 bases, with 11 bases separating them. CDR3 sequence (DNA): TGTGCCTGGAAACAGGAGGGGGGGGCCAACGTCCTGACTTTC. Amino acids: CAWKQEGGANVLTF.

The count of this clone is one. The gene calls are TRBV2 and TRBJ1-4; D is ambiguous. The germline CDR1 and CDR2 sequences are SNHLY and FYNNEI. The CDR3 has 12 residues. Deletions cut 7 bases from V and 6 bases from J, with 9 bases between. The CDR3 region has the DNA TGTGCCAGCAATAGCGGGGATGAAAAACTGTTTTTT. Translating gives CASNSGDEKLFF.

V gene TRBV7-3 combines with J gene TRBJ2-6; D not resolved. From germline, CDR1 is SGHTA and CDR2 FQGTGA. The CDR3 has 13 amino acids. V lost 5 bases, J lost 4 bases, and 6 bases lay in between. The CDR3: CASSRPGANVLTF. The DNA of the CDR3 is TGTGCCAGCAGCCGGCCAGGGGCCAACGTCCTGACTTTC.

This clone was detected once. The CDR3 sequence: CASSPRGVVNIQYF. Here the CDR3 DNA reads TGTGCCAGCAGCCCCCGGGGCGTCGTAAACATTCAGTACTTC. This chain uses TRBV7-2 with TRBJ2-4, with D perhaps TRBD1 or TRBD2 (5 bases each). Germline V gene data show CDR1 as SGHTA and CDR2 as FQGNSA. Trimming pared 5 bases from V and 6 bases from J, leaving 14 bases between. The length of the CDR3 is 14 residues.

This clone was detected only once. J is TRBJ2-7 and V is TRBV6-1; D possibly uses TRBD1 or TRBD2 (5 bases each). Germline V gene sequence: CDR1 MNHNS, CDR2 SASEGT. V was trimmed by 6 bases and J by 3 bases, leaving 15 bases between them. This CDR3 comprises 14 residues. DNA for the CDR3: TGTGCCAGCAGAAGGGACCGTCAGATCTACGAGCAGTACTTC. This codes for CASRRDRQIYEQYF.

The chain employs TRBV5-1 and TRBJ1-6; D call uncertain. In germline, CDR1 is SGHRS, CDR2 YFSETQ. CDR3 size: 14 residues. Trimming pared 0 bases from V and 4 bases from J, leaving 5 bases between. The CDR3 DNA sequence: TGCGCCAGCAGCTTGGAAGGGTATAATTCACCCCTCCACTTT. It yields the protein CASSLEGYNSPLHF.

The V gene is TRBV28, the J gene TRBJ1-1; weak D call: TRBD1 (6 bases). The V gene's germline CDR1 is MDHEN and CDR2 SYDVKM. The germline V and J ends were trimmed by 2 bases and 2 bases, with 12 bases remaining between them. This CDR3 has 15 amino acids. CDR3 nucleotides: TGTGCCAGCAGTTTAACAGGGATCGCTAACACTGAAGCTTTCTTT. It codes for CASSLTGIANTEAFF.

V gene TRBV7-9 combines with J gene TRBJ1-6; the D gene is possibly TRBD1 (5 bases). Germline V gene sequence: CDR1 SEHNR, CDR2 FQNEAQ (reference sequence). With 4 bases removed from V and 1 base from J, the gap between germline ends came to 14 bases. The CDR3 extends over 17 amino acids. Here the CDR3 DNA reads TGTGCCAGCAGCTCCCCTGGGGCAGGGTCCTATAATTCACCCCTCCACTTT. Protein: CASSSPGAGSYNSPLHF. Filled out from reference TRBV7-9 and TRBJ1-6, the complete variable domain reads DTGVSQNPRHKITKRGQNVTFRCDPISEHNRLYWYRQTLGQGPEFLTYFQNEAQLEKSRLLSDRFSAERPKGSFSTLEIQRTEQGDSAMYLCASSSPGAGSYNSPLHFGNGTRLTVT.

V is TRBV10-3 and J is TRBJ2-7; D unclear. This CDR3 has 13 amino acids. V was clipped by 10 bases and J by 2 bases, with 15 bases between them. Germline V lookup: CDR1 ENHRY, CDR2 SYGVKD. CDR3 loop: CATNIEEPYEQYF. The DNA of the CDR3 is TGTGCCACCAACATCGAGGAGCCCTACGAGCAGTACTTC.

V is TRBV4-3 and J is TRBJ1-2, with TRBD1 matching over 7 bases. This CDR3 has 14 amino acids. Germline V gene lookup returns CDR1 LGHNA and CDR2 YSLEER. V shed 0 bases and J 4 bases; nucleotides not matched to a gene: 2. The CDR3 coding sequence is TGCGCCAGCAGCCAAGATCGGACAGGCTATGGCTACACCTTC. Protein product: CASSQDRTGYGYTF.

This clone was seen a few times. In nucleotides, the CDR3 is TGTGCCAGCAGTTGGGCAGGAACCTACGAGCAGTACTTC. Protein sequence: CASSWAGTYEQYF. The chain recombines TRBV27 with TRBJ2-7; D is unresolved. Germline V gene data show CDR1 as MNHEY and CDR2 as SMNVEV (reference sequence). Between the trimmed V and J ends, which lost 4 bases and 2 bases, there was a span of 9 bases. The CDR3 is 13 residues long.

The V call is TRBV4-3, the J call TRBJ2-3, with D possibly matching TRBD2 (11 bases). V was trimmed by 3 bases and J by 14 bases, leaving 33 bases between them. The CDR3 spans 18 residues. CDR1 and CDR2 (germline): LGHNA, YSLEER. CDR3 in DNA: TGCGCCAGCAGCCAGTCCTGGGGGCCTAGCGGGGGGACAGGGGCACCGTATTTT. Protein sequence: CASSQSWGPSGGTGAPYF.

The V gene is TRBV13, the J gene TRBJ1-2, with D tentatively TRBD1 (5 bases). Germline V CDR1 and CDR2: PRHDT, FYEKMQ (reference sequence). CDR3 length: 14 residues. V was trimmed by 5 bases and J by 7 bases, leaving 17 bases between them. CDR3 sequence (DNA): TGTGCCAGCAGCCCCTCGGTCAGGGTGGGTGGCTACACCTTC. It codes for CASSPSVRVGGYTF.

V gene TRBV2 combines with J gene TRBJ2-7, with D uncertain. Trimming shortened V by 5 bases and J by 6 bases, and 11 bases separated the two germline ends. This CDR3 spans 12 amino acids. Per germline, CDR1 SNHLY and CDR2 FYNNEI. CDR3 nucleotide sequence: TGTGCCAGCAGTCCGACACTTGCCGAGCAGTACTTC. This sequence encodes CASSPTLAEQYF. Full variable domain (rest looked up from reference TRBV2 and TRBJ2-7): EPEVTQTPSHQVTQMGQEVILRCVPISNHLYFYWYRQILGQKVEFLVSFYNNEISEKSEIFDDQFSVERPDGSNFTLKIRSTKLEDSAMYFCASSPTLAEQYFGPGTRLTVT.

The chain couples TRBV7-9 to TRBJ1-6; D gene uncertain. This CDR3 is built from 17 residues. V dropped 2 bases and J dropped 5 bases, with 16 bases sitting between them. CDR1 is SEHNR, CDR2 FQNEAQ, per germline (reference sequence). In DNA form, the CDR3 reads TGTGCCAGCAGCTTATGGGGTTTCAATTCAAATAATTCACCCCTCCACTTT. It codes for CASSLWGFNSNNSPLHF.

This rearrangement joins TRBV11-3 to TRBJ2-3; D ambiguous. V shed 4 bases and J shed 0 bases, with 8 bases lying between them. CDR3 length equals 14 residues. Germline CDR1 is SGHNT and CDR2 is YENEEA. The CDR3 DNA reads as TGTGCCAGCAGCTCGAGATCCAGCACAGATACGCAGTATTTT. Encoded protein: CASSSRSSTDTQYF.

Judged by abundance, this clone is medium-sized. This chain uses TRBV18 with TRBJ2-1; 7 nucleotides agree with TRBD1. CDR1 and CDR2 from the germline V gene are KGHSH and LQKENI. This CDR3 spans 12 amino acids. The junction had 4 bases not matched to a gene; V was cut back by 4 bases and J by 10 bases. In nucleotides, the CDR3 is TGTGCCAGCTCACAGGGGGCGCGGGAGCAGTTCTTC. Its translation: CASSQGAREQFF. Combining the CDR3 with reference TRBV18 and TRBJ2-1 gives the whole variable domain NAGVMQNPRHLVRRRGQEARLRCSPMKGHSHVYWYRQLPEEGLKFMVYLQKENIIDESGMPKERFSAEFPKEGPSILRIQQVVRGDSAAYFCASSQGAREQFFGPGTRLTVL.

The chain is built from TRBV2 and TRBJ2-7; 10 bases are a match to TRBD1. V lost 4 bases and J lost 4; bases outside the gene matches: 10. Germline V CDR1 and CDR2: SNHLY, FYNNEI. The CDR3 loop spans 16 amino acids. The CDR3: CASSGHRDRGGYEQYF. The CDR3 DNA sequence: TGTGCCAGCAGTGGCCACCGGGACAGGGGAGGGTACGAGCAGTACTTC.

J is TRBJ2-1 and V is TRBV7-3; TRBD1 matches at 8 bases. V shed 2 bases, J shed 9 bases, and the junction held 6 bases outside the gene matches. The CDR3 sequence is 14 residues long. Per germline, CDR1 SGHTA and CDR2 FQGTGA. The CDR3 DNA follows: TGTGCCAGCAGCTTAGTGACAGGGGCGGGTGAGCAGTTCTTC. The encoded protein is CASSLVTGAGEQFF.

This clone came up once. J is TRBJ2-7 and V is TRBV11-2, with D uncertain. In germline, CDR1 is SGHAT, CDR2 FQNNGV. The CDR3 sequence is 11 residues long. V was cut by 6 bases and J by 3 bases, with 6 bases left in between. The CDR3 region is CASSFHYEQYF. CDR3 nucleotides: TGTGCCAGCAGTTTCCACTACGAGCAGTACTTC.

In this sample, this clone turned up once. The chain has TRBV7-3 and TRBJ2-7; D perhaps matches TRBD2 (5 bases). The length of the CDR3 is 15 residues. V lost 5 bases, J lost 7 bases, and 21 bases lay in between. Germline assignment: CDR1 SGHTA and CDR2 FQGTGA. The CDR3 bases are TGTGCCAGCAGCCCCCGGCCGGGGATCAAAGGGGAGCAGTACTTC. Translating gives CASSPRPGIKGEQYF.

The chain links TRBV7-2 to TRBJ1-2; TRBD1 agrees at 7 bases. CDR1 and CDR2 from the germline V gene are SGHTA and FQGNSA. This CDR3 has 18 amino acids. J lost 0 bases, V lost 8 bases, and 18 bases had no gene match. The chain's CDR3 is CASSHEWGTEKANYGYTF. In DNA form, the CDR3 reads TGTGCCAGCTCGCATGAGTGGGGGACAGAAAAAGCTAACTATGGCTACACCTTC.

V gene TRBV5-1 combines with J gene TRBJ2-5, with TRBD2 matching 7 bases. CDR1 and CDR2 (germline): SGHRS, YFSETQ. V lost 4 bases to trimming and J lost 5 bases; unmatched junction nucleotides: 5. The CDR3 length is 13 residues. The CDR3 DNA sequence: TGCGCCAGCAGCCTACTAGCGCTTGAGACCCAGTACTTC. Protein: CASSLLALETQYF.

This clone was picked up a small number of times. The chain recombines TRBV6-5 with TRBJ2-5, with TRBD1 as a possible D gene (6 bases). V lost 2 bases to trimming and J lost 4 bases, with 8 bases between them. The CDR3 spans 13 residues. Germline CDR1 is MNHEY and CDR2 is SVGAGI. Here the CDR3 DNA reads TGTGCCAGCAGTTACACAGGGAGAGAGACCCAGTACTTC. Encoded protein: CASSYTGRETQYF.

This chain connects TRBV7-3 to TRBJ1-1; TRBD1 aligns across 8 bases. The V gene end was trimmed by 1 base and the J gene end by 5 bases; junction bases not matched to a gene: 3. The CDR3 totals 14 residues. Germline values: CDR1 SGHTA, CDR2 FQGTGA. The CDR3 protein is CASSLMQGATEAFF. In DNA, the CDR3 is TGTGCCAGCAGCTTAATGCAGGGGGCGACTGAAGCTTTCTTT.

The rearrangement joins TRBV5-5 to TRBJ2-7; D may match TRBD1 or TRBD2 (5 bases each). Germline CDR1 SGHKS, CDR2 YYEKEE (reference sequence). Trimming took 7 bases from V and 4 from J, leaving 12 bases between them. The CDR3 runs to 12 residues. The DNA for the CDR3 is TGTGCCAGCGGGGCGGGTGGGTACGAGCAGTACTTC. Translation gives CASGAGGYEQYF.

The chain employs TRBV5-6 and TRBJ1-6; D ambiguous. CDR3 size: 13 residues. CDR1 SGHDT and CDR2 YYEEEE come from the germline V gene. The V end lost 0 bases, the J end lost 5 bases, and 3 bases lay between the germline ends. The CDR3 nucleotides read TGTGCCAGCAGCTTGGCAGATAATTCACCCCTCCACTTT. Its translation is CASSLADNSPLHF.